The rows below give T cell receptor beta chains drawn from one sample of a study of T cells expressing NK-cell markers. TCRdb reprocessed the 5' RACE reads and reports one entry per CDR3 protein, with no DNA. The sample yields about 21,000 distinct CDR3 sequences, of which the top ten take up 50% to 60%. The material sequenced was blood T cells: a sorted CD56 or NKG2C T cell subset, CD4+ or CD8+ T cells, or bulk PBMC T cells (not recorded which). Source of these receptors: a man aged 18 to 70 in good health. CDR3s include the opening cysteine and the closing phenylalanine or tryptophan.

V: TRBV6-1; J: TRBJ2-7; length: 14; CDR3: CATQGQGPTYEQYF
V: TRBV6-5; J: TRBJ1-3; length: 15; CDR3: CASSYSVDSGNTIYF
V: TRBV6-2/TRBV6-3; J: TRBJ2-3; length: 14; CDR3: CASRGTSGTDTQYF
V: TRBV5-5; J: TRBJ1-4; length: 15; CDR3: CASSKTQGIFEKLFF
V: TRBV20-1; J: TRBJ2-7; length: 13; CDR3: CSARFRTGREQYF
V: TRBV12-3/TRBV12-4; J: TRBJ1-6; length: 14; CDR3: CASSLRVGNSPLHF
V: TRBV21-1; J: TRBJ2-5; length: 16; CDR3: CASSKARSASQETQYF
V: TRBV6-1; J: TRBJ2-7; length: 15; CDR3: CASSTGTGATYEQYF
V: TRBV6-1; J: TRBJ1-5; length: 14; CDR3: CASSIGPRSQPQHF
V: TRBV4-1; J: TRBJ2-5; length: 14; CDR3: CASSQEGGLETQYF
V: TRBV6-2/TRBV6-3; J: TRBJ2-1; length: 14; CDR3: CASLSGATPQEGFF
V: TRBV18; J: TRBJ2-7; length: 15; CDR3: CASSRGGLQGNEQYF
V: TRBV11-3; J: TRBJ2-1; length: 15; CDR3: CASSLESPGYNEQFF
V: TRBV12-3/TRBV12-4; J: TRBJ1-2; length: 12; CDR3: CASKSGGDGYTF
V: TRBV6-2/TRBV6-3; J: TRBJ2-7; length: 14; CDR3: CASSLAGESDEQYF
V: TRBV20-1; J: TRBJ2-7; length: 14; CDR3: CSAGGTPDSYEQYF
V: TRBV9; J: TRBJ2-7; length: 14; CDR3: CASSPGAVHYEQYF